This T cell receptor beta chain was sequenced for a study of spatial heterogeneity in lung cancer. The sample's time point: sample taken at primary tumor resection. Unsorted tumor, nontumor lung tissue or cryopreserved PBMC supplied the whole RNA. TCRdb called the 5' RACE reads again in MiXCR, with one record for every CDR3 protein. The sample lists about 6,900 distinct CDR3 sequences, approximately 4% occurring once. The CDR3 has 15 residues. V gave up 3 bases and J gave up 2 bases; unmatched junction bases: 4. Germline lookup yields CDR1 SEHNR and CDR2 FQNEAQ (reference sequence). This clonotype was recorded at least ten times.

The sample here was normal lung tissue next to the tumor, taken at surgery. This sequence was found in a female donor with early-stage non-small cell lung cancer. V and J are TRBV7-9 and TRBJ2-3; 8 positions match TRBD1. CDR3 in amino acids: CASSFEQGVTDTQYF. The CDR3 nucleotides read TGTGCCAGCAGCTTCGAACAGGGGGTCACAGATACGCAGTATTTT.